The 24 T cell receptor beta chains in this list originate from one sample, sequenced in a study of blood T cell repertoires in COVID-19. Profiled with immunoSEQ multiplex PCR; TCRdb holds only in-frame clones, not every one. The table shows 150,000 to 200,000 clones, with about 80% occurring only once. The sample consisted of peripheral blood. These receptors originate from a woman in her 70s with acute or convalescent COVID-19.

The V call is TRBV28, the J call TRBJ2-7, with D tentatively TRBD1 (6 bases). The V end was cut by 5 bases, the J end by 7 bases, with 18 bases between. Germline V gene sequence: CDR1 MDHEN, CDR2 SYDVKM. CDR3 size: 14 residues. CDR3 region: CASSRHTGPGEQYF. The CDR3 DNA sequence: TGTGCCAGCAGTCGACACACAGGGCCCGGAGAGCAGTACTTC.

This rearrangement joins TRBV9 to TRBJ1-2; D ambiguous. The CDR3 is made up of 14 amino acids. The germline V and J ends were trimmed by 0 bases and 8 bases, with 14 bases remaining between them. Germline-derived CDR1 and CDR2 are SGDLS and YYNGEE. CDR3 amino acids: CASSVANSPGGYTF. For the CDR3, the DNA is TGTGCCAGCAGCGTAGCTAACTCGCCGGGGGGCTACACCTTC.

In nucleotides, the CDR3 is TGTGCCAGCAGCCAGGCTAGCGGGGTTTTACAGTACTTC. This translates into CASSQASGVLQYF. This chain connects TRBV3-1 (or the pseudogene TRBV3-2) to TRBJ2-5; 9 bases are shared with TRBD2. CDR3 length equals 13 residues. Unmatched junction bases numbered 7, after V lost 3 bases and J lost 11 bases. Per germline, CDR1 LGHDT and CDR2 YNNKEL (reference sequence).

The chain recombines TRBV4-2 with TRBJ1-2, with 7 positions matching TRBD1. The junction had 6 bases not matched to a gene; V was cut back by 1 base and J by 4 bases. This CDR3 is built from 15 residues. Per germline, CDR1 LGHNA and CDR2 YNFKEQ. The DNA of the CDR3 is TGTGCCAGCAGCCAAGGGGACAGTACACTCTATGGCTACACCTTC. Translation gives CASSQGDSTLYGYTF.

The chain couples TRBV24-1 to TRBJ2-2, with TRBD1 as a possible D gene (6 bases). The CDR3 runs to 13 residues. Trimming left V 6 bases short and J 5 bases short, with 9 bases between. Germline CDR1 is KGHDR and CDR2 is SFDVKD. CDR3 sequence reads: CATSTGRTGELFF. The DNA for the CDR3 is TGTGCCACCAGTACAGGGCGGACCGGGGAGCTGTTTTTT.

The chain links TRBV11-3 to TRBJ1-5; TRBD1 is a possible D gene (5 bases). The V gene's germline CDR1 is SGHNT and CDR2 YENEEA. The CDR3 is 14 amino acids. Trimming took off 5 bases at V and 7 bases at J, with 15 bases between the two ends. For the CDR3, the DNA is TGTGCCAGCAGCCCCGTTGGGGGGTGGCAGCCCCAGCATTTT. Its translation: CASSPVGGWQPQHF.

This chain uses TRBV7-3 with TRBJ2-1; TRBD2 aligns across 9 bases. This CDR3 is 15 amino acids long. CDR1 and CDR2 from the germline V gene are SGHTA and FQGTGA. The ends lost 3 bases at V and 4 bases at J; junction bases unmatched: 4. The CDR3 spells CASSFSGGPYNEQFF. DNA for the CDR3: TGTGCCAGCAGCTTTAGCGGGGGACCTTACAATGAGCAGTTCTTC.

V usage is TRBV7-9 and J usage is TRBJ2-7; 11 bases fit TRBD1. CDR3 length: 16 amino acids. Germline CDR1 SEHNR, CDR2 FQNEAQ (reference sequence). The junction had 10 bases not matched to a gene; V was cut back by 5 bases and J by 4 bases. In nucleotides, the CDR3 is TGTGCCAGCAGCCTAGGGGTGGGACAGGGGGTGTACGAGCAGTACTTC. Residues: CASSLGVGQGVYEQYF.

This clone was detected once. This chain uses TRBV19 with TRBJ1-1, with 7 bases that match TRBD1. The CDR3 covers 12 residues. After removal of 4 bases from V and 8 bases from J, the junction contained 4 bases not matched to a gene. CDR1 and CDR2 (germline): LNHDA, SQIVND (reference sequence). Here the CDR3 DNA reads TGTGCCAGTAGTAGACCGGGACAGGAAGCTTTCTTT. It codes for CASSRPGQEAFF.

The J gene is TRBJ1-1, the V gene TRBV14; D is uncertain. The germline V gene has CDR1 SGHDN and CDR2 FVKESK. The CDR3 consists of 13 residues. The V and J ends lost 0 bases and 1 base respectively, with 3 bases between them. CDR3 bases: TGTGCCAGCAGCCAAGACCAGAACACTGAAGCTTTCTTT. Amino acid sequence: CASSQDQNTEAFF. The full variable domain, with the rest looked up from reference TRBV14 and TRBJ1-1, is EAGVTQFPSHSVIEKGQTVTLRCDPISGHDNLYWYRRVMGKEIKFLLHFVKESKQDESGMPNNRFLAERTGGTYSTLKVQPAELEDSGVYFCASSQDQNTEAFFGQGTRLTVV.

This chain connects TRBV30 to TRBJ1-6; a possible D gene is TRBD1 (5 bases). This CDR3 comprises 11 residues. Per the germline V gene, CDR1 is GTSNPN and CDR2 is SVGIG (reference sequence). V lost 4 bases, J lost 12 bases, and 10 bases lay in between. The CDR3: CAWTWGGPLHF. The CDR3 DNA sequence: TGTGCCTGGACATGGGGCGGACCCCTCCACTTT.

The chain joins TRBV5-6 to TRBJ2-3; TRBD2 aligns across 8 bases. V lost 6 bases and J lost 0; bases outside the gene matches: 9. The germline V gene encodes CDR1 SGHDT and CDR2 YYEEEE. This CDR3 is 16 amino acids long. CDR3 region: CASNVHSGTSTDTQYF. The CDR3 DNA reads as TGTGCCAGCAACGTTCATAGCGGGACTAGCACAGATACGCAGTATTTT.

This chain uses TRBV30 with TRBJ2-6; 9 bases fit TRBD1. The CDR3 totals 17 residues. With 7 bases clipped from V and 0 bases from J, the junction kept 10 bases outside the gene matches. Germline CDR1 GTSNPN, CDR2 SVGIG (reference sequence). The CDR3 DNA follows: TGTGCCTTACAGCCGGGACAGGGCTTCTCTGGGGCCAACGTCCTGACTTTC. The encoded protein is CALQPGQGFSGANVLTF.

The gene calls are TRBV30 and TRBJ2-7; 7 bases map to TRBD1. The germline gives CDR1 GTSNPN, CDR2 SVGIG (reference sequence). The junction had 5 bases not matched to a gene; V was cut back by 3 bases and J by 0 bases. The CDR3 totals 14 residues. The CDR3: CAWRVTGSSYEQYF. CDR3 nucleotide sequence: TGTGCCTGGAGGGTGACAGGGAGCTCCTACGAGCAGTACTTC.

The chain uses TRBV20-1 and TRBJ2-7; D possibly corresponds to TRBD2 (7 bases). V lost 3 bases and J 6 bases, leaving 15 bases between the germline ends. This CDR3 region has 13 residues. Germline V CDR1 and CDR2: DFQATT, SNEGSKA (reference sequence). The CDR3 protein is CSASSRGAGEQYF. Here the CDR3 DNA reads TGCAGTGCTAGTTCCCGGGGGGCCGGCGAGCAGTACTTC.

The chain combines TRBV6-2 or TRBV6-3 with TRBJ2-5; possible D gene TRBD1, 6 bases. CDR3 length equals 15 residues. Germline CDR1 MNHEY, CDR2 SVGEGT. The V end was cut by 0 bases, the J end by 5 bases, with 13 bases between. CDR3 bases: TGTGCCAGCAGTTACTCGTTCAGGGGTGGGGAGACCCAGTACTTC. Its translation is CASSYSFRGGETQYF.

V gene TRBV7-2 combines with J gene TRBJ1-1; TRBD1 is a possible D gene (6 bases). Germline CDR1 is SGHTA and CDR2 is FQGNSA. Deletions cut 4 bases from V and 8 bases from J, with 14 bases between. The CDR3 has 13 amino acids. The CDR3, as DNA: TGTGCCAGCAGCTCCGCAGGACAGTTCGAAGCTTTCTTT. Amino acids: CASSSAGQFEAFF.

The CDR3 loop is CASSSRQGARANEKLFF. The CDR3 DNA sequence: TGTGCCAGCAGCTCCCGACAGGGGGCGCGTGCTAATGAAAAACTGTTTTTT. V usage is TRBV28 and J usage is TRBJ1-4; 10 bases agree with TRBD1. The CDR3 covers 17 residues. The trim removed 6 bases at V and 3 bases at J, leaving 10 bases unmatched. Germline V gene lookup returns CDR1 MDHEN and CDR2 SYDVKM. The entire variable domain, with the rest obtained from reference TRBV28 and TRBJ1-4, is as follows: DVKVTQSSRYLVKRTGEKVFLECVQDMDHENMFWYRQDPGLGLRLIYFSYDVKMKEKGDIPEGYSVSREKKERFSLILESASTNQTSMYLCASSSRQGARANEKLFFGSGTQLSVL.

V usage is TRBV30 and J usage is TRBJ2-1, with TRBD2 matching over 7 bases. The CDR3 loop spans 13 amino acids. Germline values: CDR1 GTSNPN, CDR2 SVGIG (reference sequence). The trim removed 1 base at V and 10 bases at J, leaving 7 bases unmatched. The CDR3 DNA is TGTGCCTGGAGTGGGAGCGGGGCGGGGGAGCAGTTCTTC. It yields the protein CAWSGSGAGEQFF.

V and J are TRBV3-1 (or the pseudogene TRBV3-2) and TRBJ2-5; TRBD1 aligns across 7 bases. The CDR3 consists of 15 residues. The germline V gene encodes CDR1 LGHDT and CDR2 YNNKEL (reference sequence). The J segment lost 10 bases and the V segment lost 1 base, leaving 12 bases of the junction unmatched. The CDR3 is CASSQAGAGGRDQYF. CDR3 bases: TGTGCCAGCAGCCAAGCAGGGGCAGGGGGTCGAGACCAGTACTTC.

This clone has only a few counts. The gene calls are TRBV7-7 and TRBJ2-5; D uncertain. This CDR3 is 15 amino acids long. V lost 2 bases, J lost 1 base, and 11 bases lay in between. The germline CDR1 and CDR2 sequences are SSHAT and FNYEAQ (reference sequence). CDR3 sequence reads: CASSLFAGSQETQYF. The CDR3 DNA follows: TGTGCCAGCAGCTTATTTGCAGGCTCCCAAGAGACCCAGTACTTC.

This clone was detected once. V gene TRBV6-4 combines with J gene TRBJ1-1; possible D gene TRBD1, 6 bases. Germline lookup yields CDR1 MRHNA and CDR2 SNTAGT. This CDR3 is built from 13 residues. The V end lost 3 bases, the J end lost 5 bases, and 10 bases lay between the germline ends. The CDR3 sequence is CASSEGRGTEAFF. CDR3 DNA sequence: TGTGCCAGCAGTGAGGGCAGGGGTACTGAAGCTTTCTTT.

This rearrangement joins TRBV5-4 to TRBJ2-2; 8 bases line up with TRBD1. There are 17 residues in the CDR3. Germline CDR1 SGHNT, CDR2 YYREEE (reference sequence). Trimming removed 3 bases from V and 0 bases from J; junction bases left unmatched: 7. This chain's CDR3 is CASSSGQVLANTGELFF. The CDR3 nucleotides read TGTGCCAGCAGCTCGGGACAGGTGCTAGCGAACACCGGGGAGCTGTTTTTT.

This chain uses TRBV4-3 with TRBJ1-2; the D gene is possibly TRBD1 (5 bases). The V end lost 0 bases, the J end lost 8 bases, and 16 bases lay between the germline ends. CDR3 length equals 15 residues. Germline CDR1 is LGHNA and CDR2 is YSLEER. The CDR3 DNA reads as TGCGCCAGCAGCCAAGATTGGGGAGGTGAGGGGGGCTACACCTTC. Encoded protein: CASSQDWGGEGGYTF.